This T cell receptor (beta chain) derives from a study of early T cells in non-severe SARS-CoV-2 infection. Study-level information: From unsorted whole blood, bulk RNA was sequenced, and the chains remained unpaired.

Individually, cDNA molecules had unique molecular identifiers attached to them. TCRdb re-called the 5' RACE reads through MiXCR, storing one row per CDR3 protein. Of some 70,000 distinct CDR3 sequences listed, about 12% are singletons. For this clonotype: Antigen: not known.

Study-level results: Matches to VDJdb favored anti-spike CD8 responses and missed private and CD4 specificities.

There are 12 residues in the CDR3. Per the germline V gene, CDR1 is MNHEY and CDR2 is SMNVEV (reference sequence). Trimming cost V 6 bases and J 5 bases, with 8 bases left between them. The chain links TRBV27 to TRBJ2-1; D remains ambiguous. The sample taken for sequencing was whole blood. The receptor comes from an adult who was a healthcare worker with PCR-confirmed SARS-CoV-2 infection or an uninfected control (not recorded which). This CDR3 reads CASSPQNNEQFF. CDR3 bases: TGTGCCAGCAGCCCACAGAACAATGAGCAGTTCTTC.